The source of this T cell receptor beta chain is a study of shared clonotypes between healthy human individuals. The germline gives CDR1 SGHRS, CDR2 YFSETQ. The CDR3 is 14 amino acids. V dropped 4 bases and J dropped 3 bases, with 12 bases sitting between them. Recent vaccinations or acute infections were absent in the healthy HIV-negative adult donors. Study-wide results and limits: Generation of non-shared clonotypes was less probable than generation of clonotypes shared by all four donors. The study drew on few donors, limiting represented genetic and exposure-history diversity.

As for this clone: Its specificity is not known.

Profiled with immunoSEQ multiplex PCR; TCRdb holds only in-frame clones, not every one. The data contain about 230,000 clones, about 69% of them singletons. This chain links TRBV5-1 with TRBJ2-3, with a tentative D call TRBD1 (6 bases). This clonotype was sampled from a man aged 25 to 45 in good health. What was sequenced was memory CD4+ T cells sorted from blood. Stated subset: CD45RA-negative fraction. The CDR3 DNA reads TGCGCCAGCAGCGTGGGACACCCAACAGATACGCAGTATTTT. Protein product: CASSVGHPTDTQYF.